This is a list of T cell receptor beta chains from one sample in a study of blood T cell repertoires in COVID-19. Clones were read by immunoSEQ multiplex PCR, and TCRdb kept only the in-frame ones, dropping some. Found here are around 290,000 clones, about nine tenths of them singletons; the top ten hold 1.7%. Sequenced material: PBMCs or T cells enriched from blood (not recorded which). These TCRs come from a woman in her thirties or forties who had recovered from COVID-19. CDR3s include the opening cysteine and the closing phenylalanine or tryptophan. Fields, in order: clone size, V gene, J gene, D gene, CDR3 protein, CDR3 DNA. D genes are given only for firm matches. Clone size is given for some rows only: seen once, a few or many times, or a class if the clone is expanded.

.	TRBV18	TRBJ2-1	.	CASSPLSYNEQFF	TGTGCCAGCTCTCCTCTTTCCTACAATGAGCAGTTCTTC
.	TRBV5-1	TRBJ1-2	TRBD1	CASSLGGQGNYGYTF	TGCGCCAGCAGCTTGGGGGGACAGGGAAACTATGGCTACACCTTC
.	TRBV4-1	TRBJ2-2	TRBD1	CASSQGGGQGSGELFF	TGCGCCAGCAGCCAAGGAGGGGGACAGGGATCCGGGGAGCTGTTTTTT
.	TRBV6-5	TRBJ1-2	.	CASSYTSRDGGYTF	TGTGCCAGCAGTTACACAAGCAGGGATGGGGGCTACACCTTC
.	TRBV19	TRBJ1-1	TRBD1	CASKLDRGRTEAFF	TGTGCCAGTAAACTCGACAGGGGGCGAACTGAAGCTTTCTTT
.	TRBV5-1	TRBJ1-2	.	CASSLGQVDYGYTF	TGCGCCAGCAGCTTGGGACAGGTGGACTATGGCTACACCTTC
few	TRBV15	TRBJ2-7	.	CATSRDPRMDEQYF	TGTGCCACCAGCAGAGATCCCAGAATGGACGAGCAGTACTTC
.	TRBV10-2	TRBJ1-6	.	CASTQEGNNSPLHF	TGCGCCAGCACCCAGGAAGGAAATAATTCACCCCTCCACTTT
.	TRBV7-2	TRBJ2-5	TRBD1	CASSSGQPQETQYF	TGTGCCAGCAGCTCGGGACAGCCACAAGAGACCCAGTACTTC
once	TRBV12-5	TRBJ1-1	.	CASGWQVNTEAFF	TGTGCTAGTGGTTGGCAGGTGAACACTGAAGCTTTCTTT
few	TRBV7-9	TRBJ1-5	.	CASIVDRQPQHF	TGTGCCAGCATCGTGGACAGACAGCCCCAGCATTTT
.	TRBV5-4	TRBJ2-5	.	CASSLGGAQETQYF	TGTGCCAGCAGCTTGGGGGGAGCACAAGAGACCCAGTACTTC
.	TRBV4-2	TRBJ1-5	TRBD1	CASSQDQGARQPQHF	TGTGCCAGCAGCCAGGATCAGGGGGCGCGACAGCCCCAGCATTTT
.	TRBV27	TRBJ2-1	TRBD1	CASSRGTGRSSYNEQFF	TGTGCCAGCAGCCGAGGGACAGGCCGGAGCTCCTACAATGAGCAGTTCTTC
.	TRBV7-9	TRBJ1-1	.	CASSLVGGEGAEAFF	TGTGCCAGCAGCTTAGTGGGAGGGGAAGGGGCTGAAGCTTTCTTT
.	TRBV6-5	TRBJ1-6	.	CASSLLETYNSPLHF	TGTGCCAGCAGTCTACTAGAAACCTATAATTCACCCCTCCACTTT
.	TRBV11-1	TRBJ1-2	TRBD1	CASSRGQGWNYGYTF	TGTGCCAGCAGCCGCGGACAGGGGTGGAACTATGGCTACACCTTC
.	TRBV12-2	TRBJ1-4	.	CASRDRSSLVVTIETGGENEKLFF	TGTGCAAGTCGAGATAGGAGCAGCTTGGTTGTGACAATAGAGACAGGGGGTGAGAATGAAAAACTGTTTTTT
.	TRBV11-2	TRBJ1-2	TRBD1	CASSWSDRGYGYTF	TGTGCCAGCAGCTGGTCCGACAGGGGCTATGGCTACACCTTC
few	TRBV6-5	TRBJ2-7	TRBD1	CASRGTGYTYEQYF	TGTGCCAGCAGGGGGACAGGGTACACCTACGAGCAGTACTTC
.	TRBV5-1	TRBJ2-5	.	CASSSGVSRETQYF	TGCGCCAGCAGCTCCGGGGTGAGCCGAGAGACCCAGTACTTC
.	TRBV5-1	TRBJ2-1	.	CASSPPENEQFF	TGCGCCAGCAGCCCCCCCGAGAATGAGCAGTTCTTC
.	TRBV2	TRBJ1-2	.	CASSEAGGYYGYTF	TGTGCCAGCAGTGAAGCGGGAGGCTACTATGGCTACACCTTC
few	TRBV7-8	TRBJ1-4	.	CASSLVTGGKLFF	TGTGCCAGCAGCTTAGTGACAGGCGGTAAACTGTTTTTT
few	TRBV2	TRBJ1-3	.	CASTLVRRQHSGNTIYF	TGTGCCAGCACCCTTGTTCGACGACAGCACTCTGGAAACACCATATATTTT
.	TRBV25-1	TRBJ1-2	TRBD1	CASSEMGTGGYTF	TGTGCCAGCAGTGAAATGGGGACAGGGGGCTACACCTTC
.	TRBV18	TRBJ1-2	TRBD1	CASSPRQDRKTDTF	TGTGCCAGCTCACCACGACAGGACAGGAAAACTGACACCTTC
.	TRBV7-9	TRBJ2-1	.	CASSSPIPQTYNEQFF	TGTGCCAGCAGCTCCCCGATACCCCAGACCTACAATGAGCAGTTCTTC
.	TRBV3-1/TRBV3-2	TRBJ2-7	.	CASSPVTGGYEQYF	TGTGCCAGCAGCCCAGTCACCGGCGGGTACGAGCAGTACTTC
.	TRBV7-2	TRBJ2-7	TRBD2	CASSLVRAGGSEQYF	TGTGCCAGCAGCCTGGTGAGAGCGGGAGGGTCCGAGCAGTACTTC
.	TRBV7-9	TRBJ1-3	.	CASSPNSGNTIYF	TGTGCCAGCAGCCCAAACTCTGGAAACACCATATATTTT
.	TRBV7-2	TRBJ1-2	.	CASSSNRKGLNYGYTF	TGTGCCAGCAGCTCCAACCGGAAGGGACTTAACTATGGCTACACCTTC
.	TRBV11-2	TRBJ1-2	TRBD1	CASSPDRRINYGYTF	TGTGCCAGCAGCCCGGACAGGAGGATTAACTATGGCTACACCTTC
.	TRBV30	TRBJ1-2	TRBD1	CAWRRWDRTRTNYGYTF	TGTGCCTGGAGGAGATGGGACAGGACGAGAACTAACTATGGCTACACCTTC
.	TRBV18	TRBJ1-2	.	CASSPSGANYGYTF	TGTGCCAGCTCACCTAGTGGGGCCAACTATGGCTACACCTTC
.	TRBV11-3	TRBJ2-1	TRBD2	CASSLTSGSPLSYNEQFF	TGTGCCAGCAGCTTGACTAGCGGGAGTCCCCTATCCTACAATGAGCAGTTCTTC
once	TRBV3-1/TRBV3-2	TRBJ1-4	.	CASSQDIEGTSRYRSEKLFF	TGTGCCAGCAGCCAAGATATCGAGGGGACAAGCCGGTACCGGAGTGAAAAACTGTTTTTT
.	TRBV27	TRBJ2-1	.	CASSLSAPTYNEQFF	TGTGCCAGCAGTTTATCCGCGCCAACCTACAATGAGCAGTTCTTC
.	TRBV9	TRBJ1-2	TRBD1	CASSAGTGGAYGYTF	TGTGCCAGCAGCGCTGGGACAGGGGGTGCCTATGGCTACACCTTC
.	TRBV4-1	TRBJ2-7	TRBD2	CASSHGTSGRSYEQYF	TGCGCCAGCAGCCACGGGACTAGCGGGCGCTCCTACGAGCAGTACTTC
.	TRBV2	TRBJ1-1	.	CASSERAGSQPEAFF	TGTGCCAGCAGTGAACGGGCGGGCAGTCAACCTGAAGCTTTCTTT
once	TRBV5-1	TRBJ2-3	.	CASSLDSGVGTDTQYF	TGCGCCAGCAGCTTGGATTCAGGGGTAGGCACAGATACGCAGTATTTT
.	TRBV19	TRBJ2-5	.	CASSIVAGIGETQYF	TGTGCCAGTAGTATAGTGGCAGGGATCGGAGAGACCCAGTACTTC
.	TRBV7-5	TRBJ1-2	.	CARKEPPGTGDYGYTF	TGTGCCAGAAAGGAACCCCCCGGGACAGGAGACTATGGCTACACCTTC
few	TRBV6-5	TRBJ2-7	TRBD2	CASTRSGRADEQYF	TGTGCCAGCACCCGTAGCGGGAGGGCCGACGAGCAGTACTTC
.	TRBV9	TRBJ2-3	.	CASSRGRPSTDTQYF	TGTGCCAGCAGCCGAGGGCGTCCCAGCACAGATACGCAGTATTTT
.	TRBV24-1	TRBJ2-3	.	CAIKTGDTQYF	TGTGCCATTAAGACGGGAGATACGCAGTATTTT
.	TRBV19	TRBJ1-3	.	CASSMGGFSSGNTIYF	TGTGCCAGTAGTATGGGGGGATTCTCCTCTGGAAACACCATATATTTT
.	TRBV7-8	TRBJ2-1	TRBD2	CASAGLAGVGNEQFF	TGTGCCAGCGCGGGACTAGCGGGAGTGGGGAATGAGCAGTTCTTC
.	TRBV5-5	TRBJ1-5	TRBD1	CASSRYGTGASQPQHF	TGTGCCAGCAGCCGATACGGGACAGGGGCATCCCAGCCCCAGCATTTT
.	TRBV7-3	TRBJ1-1	.	CASSRTANTEAFF	TGTGCCAGCAGCAGGACTGCGAACACTGAAGCTTTCTTT
.	TRBV7-9	TRBJ1-1	.	CASSSQTNTEAFF	TGTGCCAGCAGCTCCCAAACAAACACTGAAGCTTTCTTT
.	TRBV18	TRBJ1-1	TRBD1	CASSQQGEGTEAFF	TGTGCCAGCTCACAACAGGGGGAGGGAACTGAAGCTTTCTTT
.	TRBV2	TRBJ2-5	.	CASRQEETQYF	TGTGCCAGCAGACAGGAAGAGACCCAGTACTTC
.	TRBV4-3	TRBJ2-7	.	CASSQVLTPSYEQYF	TGCGCCAGCAGCCAAGTCCTGACACCGTCCTACGAGCAGTACTTC